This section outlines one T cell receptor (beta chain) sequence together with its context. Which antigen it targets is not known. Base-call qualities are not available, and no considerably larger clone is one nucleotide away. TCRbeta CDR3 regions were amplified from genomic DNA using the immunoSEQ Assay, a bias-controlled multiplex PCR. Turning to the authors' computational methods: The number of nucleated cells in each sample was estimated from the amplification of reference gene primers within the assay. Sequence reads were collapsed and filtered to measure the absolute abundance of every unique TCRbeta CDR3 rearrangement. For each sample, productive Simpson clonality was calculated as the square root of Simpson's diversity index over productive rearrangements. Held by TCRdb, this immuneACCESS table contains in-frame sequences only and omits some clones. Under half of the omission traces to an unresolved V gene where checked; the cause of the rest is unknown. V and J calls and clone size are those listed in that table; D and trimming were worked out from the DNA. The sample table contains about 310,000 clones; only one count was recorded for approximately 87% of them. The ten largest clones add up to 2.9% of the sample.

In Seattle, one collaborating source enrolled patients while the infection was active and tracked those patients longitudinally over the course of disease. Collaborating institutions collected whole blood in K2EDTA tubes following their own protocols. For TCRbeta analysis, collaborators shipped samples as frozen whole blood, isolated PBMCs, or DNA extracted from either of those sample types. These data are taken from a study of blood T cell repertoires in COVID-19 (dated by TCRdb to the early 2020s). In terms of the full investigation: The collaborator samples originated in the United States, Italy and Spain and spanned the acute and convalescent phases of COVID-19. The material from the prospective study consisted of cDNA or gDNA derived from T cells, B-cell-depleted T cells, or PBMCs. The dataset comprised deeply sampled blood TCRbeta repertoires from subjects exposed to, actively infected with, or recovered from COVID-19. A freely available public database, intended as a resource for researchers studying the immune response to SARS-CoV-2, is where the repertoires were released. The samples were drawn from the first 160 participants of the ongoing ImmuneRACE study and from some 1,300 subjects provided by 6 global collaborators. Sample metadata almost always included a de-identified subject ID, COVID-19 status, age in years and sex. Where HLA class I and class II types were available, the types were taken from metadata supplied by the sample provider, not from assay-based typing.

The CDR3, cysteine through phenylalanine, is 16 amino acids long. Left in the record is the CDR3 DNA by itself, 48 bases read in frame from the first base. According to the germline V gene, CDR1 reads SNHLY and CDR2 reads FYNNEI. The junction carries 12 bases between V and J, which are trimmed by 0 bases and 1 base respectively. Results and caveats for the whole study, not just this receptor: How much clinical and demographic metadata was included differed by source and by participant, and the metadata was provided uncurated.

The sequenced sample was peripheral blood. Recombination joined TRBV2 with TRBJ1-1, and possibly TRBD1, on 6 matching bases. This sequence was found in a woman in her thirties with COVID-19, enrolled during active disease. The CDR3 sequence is CASSEATGQKNTEAFF. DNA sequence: TGTGCCAGCAGTGAAGCTACCGGACAGAAGAACACTGAAGCTTTCTTT.